This entry features one T cell receptor (beta chain) sequence. The sample is drawn from a study of identical twins. Each CDR3 protein is one row after TCRdb ran MiXCR on the 5' RACE reads. The table lists about 720,000 distinct CDR3 sequences, 8.6% of them singletons. The trim removed 5 bases at V and 5 bases at J, leaving 6 bases unmatched. The CDR3 has 13 amino acids. CDR1 and CDR2 from the germline V gene are SGHNT and YENEEA. Every donor was a healthy Caucasian. The sample also formed part of further work on yellow fever vaccine responses in identical twins.

This TCR was sampled from a woman under 30 in good health. The chain combines TRBV11-3 with TRBJ2-7, with 7 bases identical to TRBD1. The material sequenced was PBMCs. The CDR3 spells CASSLGQAHEQYF. CDR3 coding DNA: TGTGCCAGCAGCCTAGGACAGGCTCACGAGCAGTACTTC.